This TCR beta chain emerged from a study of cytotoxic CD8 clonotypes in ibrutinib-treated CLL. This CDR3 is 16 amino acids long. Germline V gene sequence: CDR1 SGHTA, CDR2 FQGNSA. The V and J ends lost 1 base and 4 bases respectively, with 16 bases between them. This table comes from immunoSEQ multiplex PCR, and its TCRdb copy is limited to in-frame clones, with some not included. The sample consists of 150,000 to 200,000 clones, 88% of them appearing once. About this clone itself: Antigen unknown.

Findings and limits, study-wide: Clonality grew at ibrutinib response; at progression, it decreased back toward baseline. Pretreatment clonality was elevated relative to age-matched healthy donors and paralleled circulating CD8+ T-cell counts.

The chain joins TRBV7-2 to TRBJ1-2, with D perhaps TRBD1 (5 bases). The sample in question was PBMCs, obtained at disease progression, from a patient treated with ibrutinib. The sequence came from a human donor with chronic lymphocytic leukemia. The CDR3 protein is CASSLVGRGGGYGYTF. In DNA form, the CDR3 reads TGTGCCAGCAGCTTAGTGGGGAGGGGCGGCGGCTATGGCTACACCTTC.